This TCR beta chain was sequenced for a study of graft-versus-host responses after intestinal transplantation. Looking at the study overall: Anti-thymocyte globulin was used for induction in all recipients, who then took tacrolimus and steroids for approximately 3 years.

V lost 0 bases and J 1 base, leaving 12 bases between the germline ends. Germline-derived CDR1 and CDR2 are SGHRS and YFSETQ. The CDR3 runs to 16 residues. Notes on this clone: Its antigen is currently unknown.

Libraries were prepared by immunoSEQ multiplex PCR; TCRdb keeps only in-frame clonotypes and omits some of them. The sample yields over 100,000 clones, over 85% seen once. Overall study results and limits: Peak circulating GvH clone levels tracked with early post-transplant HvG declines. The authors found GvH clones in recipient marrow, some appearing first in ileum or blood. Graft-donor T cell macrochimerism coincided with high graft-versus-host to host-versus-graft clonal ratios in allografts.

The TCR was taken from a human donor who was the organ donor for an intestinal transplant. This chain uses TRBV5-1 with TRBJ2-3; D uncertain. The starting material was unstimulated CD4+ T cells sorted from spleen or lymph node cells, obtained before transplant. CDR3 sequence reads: CASSLVRFGGTDTQYF. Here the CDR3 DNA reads TGCGCCAGCAGCTTGGTTCGATTCGGCGGCACAGATACGCAGTATTTT. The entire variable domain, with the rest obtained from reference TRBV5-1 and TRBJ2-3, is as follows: KAGVTQTPRYLIKTRGQQVTLSCSPISGHRSVSWYQQTPGQGLQFLFEYFSETQRNKGNFPGRFSGRQFSNSRSEMNVSTLELGDSALYLCASSLVRFGGTDTQYFGPGTRLTVL.